This entry lists 28 T cell receptor beta chains sequenced from one sample in a study of low-dose radiotherapy and immunotherapy resistance in tumors. Documented time point: before trial treatment. Covering alpha and beta chains, TRAV- and TRBV-specific primers were used for the first-strand cDNA. Amplification of TCRs used a constant-region primer and V-primer adapter for roughly 22 PCR cycles. TCRdb redid the calling of the reads with MiXCR, one entry per CDR3 protein. The sample consists of 70,000 to 95,000 distinct CDR3 sequences, 15% to 20% of them appearing once. The specimen comprised PBMCs, sampled before treatment. The source is a male donor with prostate cancer.

In its sample, this clonotype was seen many times. The V call is TRBV4-1, the J call TRBJ2-3; 8 bases match TRBD2. The CDR3 totals 14 residues. The V gene end was trimmed by 1 base and the J gene end by 7 bases; junction bases not matched to a gene: 4. In germline, CDR1 is MGHRA, CDR2 YSYEKL. The CDR3 DNA is TGCGCCAGCAGCCAAGTCGGGGGGGCCAATACGCAGTATTTT. Protein: CASSQVGGANTQYF.

In its sample, this clonotype was seen many times. The chain couples TRBV20-1 to TRBJ2-5; 7 bases align to TRBD1. Trimming removed 6 bases from V and 1 base from J; junction bases left unmatched: 8. The CDR3 contains 14 residues. Looked up from germline, CDR1 is DFQATT and CDR2 is SNEGSKA (reference sequence). The CDR3 nucleotides are TGCAGTGCCAGGGGGTCGGCAGCCCAAGAGACCCAGTACTTC. Translation: CSARGSAAQETQYF.

This clonotype was picked up many times. The rearrangement links TRBV5-1 to TRBJ2-1; 10 bases line up with TRBD1. The CDR3 runs to 14 residues. CDR1 SGHRS and CDR2 YFSETQ come from the germline V gene. Trimming at V came to 7 bases and at J to 6 bases, leaving 7 bases not matched to a gene. CDR3 nucleotides: TGCGCCAGCGCCGCTTGGGACAGGGGCAATGAGCAGTTCTTC. Protein sequence: CASAAWDRGNEQFF.

The chain joins TRBV6-6 to TRBJ1-2, with 8 bases aligning to TRBD1. V dropped 10 bases and J dropped 6; count of bases not matched to a gene: 13. Germline values: CDR1 MNHNY, CDR2 SVGAGI (reference sequence). There are 14 residues in the CDR3. DNA for the CDR3: TGTGCCATCGGTCGGGACAGGCCAGGGCATGGCTACACCTTC. Its protein product is CAIGRDRPGHGYTF.

This clonotype was detected ten times or more. The chain links TRBV3-1 to TRBJ1-1; 12 nucleotides line up with TRBD1. Trimming removed 1 base from V and 8 bases from J; junction bases left unmatched: 2. CDR1 LGHDT and CDR2 YNNKEL come from the germline V gene (reference sequence). The CDR3 consists of 14 residues. As DNA, the CDR3 is TGTGCCAGCAGCCAAGCGGGGACAGGGGGCGAAGCTTTCTTT. Residues: CASSQAGTGGEAFF.

The chain is built from TRBV29-1 and TRBJ2-2; D is unclear. Germline CDR1 SQVTM, CDR2 ANQGSEA. V was cut by 7 bases and J by 6 bases, with 9 bases left in between. The CDR3 extends over 11 amino acids. The CDR3 nucleotides read TGCAGCGCTTCCGCAGCCGGGGAGCTGTTTTTT. It encodes CSASAAGELFF.

This clonotype was seen at least ten times. This chain links TRBV10-3 with TRBJ2-7; the match to TRBD1 covers 11 bases. This CDR3 is built from 16 residues. V lost 0 bases, J lost 6 bases, and 7 bases stayed unmatched. CDR1 ENHRY and CDR2 SYGVKD come from the germline V gene. The CDR3 protein is CAISESPGQGGREQYF. The DNA of the CDR3 is TGTGCCATCAGTGAGTCACCGGGACAGGGGGGCCGCGAGCAGTACTTC.

Details on this clonotype: This clone may be a read error of a much larger clone one base away. The chain employs TRBV25-1 and TRBJ2-3; D is possibly TRBD2 (5 bases). The CDR3 length is 13 residues. Germline V gene data show CDR1 as MGHDK and CDR2 as SYGVNS. CDR3: CASSDGGTDTQFF. The CDR3 DNA reads TGTGCCAGCAGTGATGGAGGCACAGATACGCAGTTTTTT.

Many counts were recorded for this clonotype. CDR3 sequence: CASSLVVSDTGELFF. The CDR3 DNA sequence: TGTGCCAGCAGCTTAGTCGTGAGCGACACCGGGGAGCTGTTTTTT. V is TRBV7-2 and J is TRBJ2-2; D ambiguous. CDR3 length equals 15 residues. Per germline, CDR1 SGHTA and CDR2 FQGNSA. The V end was cut by 1 base, the J end by 3 bases, with 9 bases between.

This clonotype was found many times. CDR3 in DNA: TGTGCCAGCAGCCGGCGGGGGGCGAATAACAATGAGCAGTTCTTC. It codes for CASSRRGANNNEQFF. This chain joins TRBV11-2 and TRBJ2-1; 8 positions agree with TRBD2. V gave up 5 bases and J gave up 5 bases; unmatched junction bases: 8. CDR3 size: 15 residues. Germline-derived CDR1 and CDR2 are SGHAT and FQNNGV.

The genes are TRBV3-1 and TRBJ2-3, with TRBD2 matching 9 bases. Trimming removed 0 bases from V and 5 bases from J; junction bases left unmatched: 9. The CDR3 is 17 residues long. Per the germline V gene, CDR1 is LGHDT and CDR2 is YNNKEL (reference sequence). CDR3 in amino acids: CASSQEDAGGRVDTQYF. As DNA, the CDR3 is TGTGCCAGCAGCCAAGAGGACGCGGGGGGGCGCGTAGATACGCAGTATTTT.

At least ten counts were recorded for this clonotype. The chain couples TRBV5-1 to TRBJ1-6, with 7 bases lining up with TRBD1. J gave up 13 bases and V 4 bases, and 11 bases lay outside the gene matches. Looked up from germline, CDR1 is SGHRS and CDR2 is YFSETQ. The CDR3 covers 14 residues. The CDR3 reads CASSDREGARPLHF. The CDR3 bases are TGCGCCAGCAGCGACCGGGAGGGGGCTAGGCCCCTCCACTTT.

This clonotype came up many times. This chain connects TRBV3-1 to TRBJ2-7, with D unresolved. The germline V and J ends were trimmed by 1 base and 4 bases, with 20 bases remaining between them. This CDR3 spans 17 amino acids. From germline, CDR1 is LGHDT and CDR2 YNNKEL (reference sequence). CDR3 loop: CASSQGEGPLTRYEQYF. CDR3 coding DNA: TGTGCCAGCAGCCAAGGGGAAGGTCCCCTAACGCGATACGAGCAGTACTTC.

This clonotype has ten or more counts. The chain couples TRBV11-1 to TRBJ2-7; 9 bases fit TRBD1. There are 14 residues in the CDR3. Germline trimming cut 5 bases from V and 4 bases from J; bases unmatched to any gene: 6. CDR1 is SGHAT and CDR2 is FQDESV in the germline V gene (reference sequence). The chain's CDR3 is CASSPRDRVYEQYF. The CDR3 nucleotides are TGTGCCAGCAGCCCTCGGGACAGGGTGTACGAGCAGTACTTC.

Comment on this clonotype: Since a much larger clone is just one base distant, this may be a read error. The missing conserved phenylalanine or tryptophan at the end of this CDR3 makes a read error likely. The chain links TRBV20-1 to TRBJ2-5, with 10 bases lining up with TRBD1. Germline V gene sequence: CDR1 DFQATT, CDR2 SNEGSKA (reference sequence). J gave up 1 base and V 3 bases, and 8 bases lay outside the gene matches. This CDR3 is built from 16 residues. The CDR3 sequence is CSASDDRGPSQETQYL. The CDR3 DNA reads TGCAGTGCTAGTGATGACAGGGGGCCAAGCCAAGAGACCCAGTACTTA.

The table lists this clonotype with many counts. The genes are TRBV6-6 and TRBJ2-3, with D possibly matching TRBD2 (5 bases). The CDR3 covers 18 residues. With 0 bases removed from V and 2 bases from J, the gap between germline ends came to 18 bases. Germline CDR1 and CDR2: MNHNY and SVGAGI (reference sequence). For the CDR3, the DNA is TGTGCCAGCAGTTACTCCGGGAATGGAAGAGCCTACACAGATACGCAGTATTTT. This sequence encodes CASSYSGNGRAYTDTQYF.

Concerning this clonotype itself: This may be a read error, as it is one base from a much larger clone. The V call is TRBV2, the J call TRBJ2-1; perhaps D is TRBD1 or TRBD2 (5 bases each). The V and J ends lost 6 bases and 10 bases respectively, with 16 bases between them. CDR1 SNHLY and CDR2 FYNNEI come from the germline V gene. CDR3 length: 13 amino acids. CDR3 sequence (DNA): TGTGCCAGCAGGGCGGACACTGACTACGAGCAGTTCTTC. Translation gives CASRADTDYEQFF.

This clonotype was detected many times. The rearrangement links TRBV7-8 to TRBJ2-7; D uncertain. This CDR3 contains 14 residues. Trimming stripped 2 bases from V and 0 bases from J, with 8 bases between. Germline V gene lookup returns CDR1 SGHVS and CDR2 FQNEAQ. The CDR3 coding sequence is TGTGCCAGCAGCTTATCCGGCAGCTCCTACGAGCAGTACTTC. Translated: CASSLSGSSYEQYF.

Ten or more counts support this clonotype. This rearrangement joins TRBV9 to TRBJ2-7; 8 nucleotides match TRBD1. Germline V gene lookup returns CDR1 SGDLS and CDR2 YYNGEE. The CDR3 length is 15 residues. The ends lost 3 bases at V and 0 bases at J; junction bases unmatched: 5. CDR3 sequence (DNA): TGTGCCAGCAGCGCAGATGGACAGGGCTCCTACGAGCAGTACTTC. This sequence encodes CASSADGQGSYEQYF.

This clonotype was detected many times. Its ends do not fully match the called genes, so a read error is possible. The V gene is TRBV7-6, the J gene TRBJ2-3; D might be TRBD1 or TRBD2, each matching 5 bases. Germline CDR1 and CDR2: SGHVS and FNYEAQ. The CDR3 covers 14 residues. Written as DNA, the CDR3 is TGTGCTAGCAGCTCGCAGAGGGGTGCGGATACGCAGTATTTT. This codes for CASSSQRGADTQYF.

This clonotype showed up many times. This chain's CDR3 is CASSEARGGGEKLFF. The CDR3 DNA reads TGTGCCAGCAGTGAAGCGCGAGGAGGAGGTGAAAAACTGTTTTTT. The chain is built from TRBV2 and TRBJ1-4; D call uncertain. This CDR3 spans 15 amino acids. V lost 0 bases to trimming and J lost 7 bases, with 12 bases between them. Germline V gene sequence: CDR1 SNHLY, CDR2 FYNNEI. Filled out from reference TRBV2 and TRBJ1-4, the complete variable domain reads EPEVTQTPSHQVTQMGQEVILRCVPISNHLYFYWYRQILGQKVEFLVSFYNNEISEKSEIFDDQFSVERPDGSNFTLKIRSTKLEDSAMYFCASSEARGGGEKLFFGSGTQLSVL.

On this clonotype itself: Since a far larger clone is one base different, this is likely a read error. The V and J genes are TRBV6-2 or TRBV6-3 and TRBJ1-1; perhaps TRBD1 as D (6 bases). The length of the CDR3 is 14 residues. Germline-derived CDR1 and CDR2 are MNHEY and SVGEGT. CDR3 sequence reads: CTISDMRGATEAFF. The DNA for the CDR3 is TGTACCATCAGTGACATGAGGGGGGCGACTGAAGCTTTCTTT.

In its sample, this clonotype was seen many times. The genes are TRBV21-1 and TRBJ1-2; the D segment call TRBD1 is taken from the table without a DNA check. TRBV21-1 is a recognized pseudogene. The CDR3 consists of 15 residues. DNA for the CDR3: TGTGCCAGCAGCAAAGCTAGGGGGGATTCCTATGGCTACACCTTC. Amino acids: CASSKARGDSYGYTF.

This clonotype was seen just once. A single base is all that separates this from a far larger clone, so a read error is likely. The rearrangement uses TRBV6-2 or TRBV6-3 and TRBJ2-4, with 13 nucleotides matching TRBD2. Trimming took 6 bases from V and 13 from J; bases not matched to a gene: 12. The CDR3 has 15 residues. Germline V gene lookup returns CDR1 MNHEY and CDR2 SVGEGT. The CDR3 sequence: CASRLTSGGANEQYF. The CDR3 coding sequence is TGTGCCAGCAGGCTAACTAGCGGGGGGGCGAATGAGCAGTACTTC.

This clonotype has a count of ten or more. This rearrangement joins TRBV6-5 to TRBJ1-2, with a tentative D call TRBD1 (6 bases). The V gene's germline CDR1 is MNHEY and CDR2 SVGAGI. The CDR3 loop spans 15 amino acids. The V and J ends lost 0 bases and 5 bases respectively, with 13 bases between them. The CDR3 DNA is TGTGCCAGCAGTTACTCGGCAGGGGTCCTTTATGGCTACACCTTC. It specifies CASSYSAGVLYGYTF.

This chain uses TRBV13 with TRBJ2-1; 9 bases fit TRBD2. V was pared by 2 bases and J by 4 bases, with 0 bases of the junction left unmatched. Germline loops: CDR1 PRHDT, CDR2 FYEKMQ (reference sequence). The CDR3 is 14 residues long. The CDR3 region is CASSLTSGYNEQFF. In DNA form, the CDR3 reads TGTGCCAGCAGCTTAACTAGCGGGTACAATGAGCAGTTCTTC.

The J gene is TRBJ1-5, the V gene TRBV5-1; no definite D call. V gave up 1 base and J gave up 0 bases, with 8 bases separating them. Germline CDR1 is SGHRS and CDR2 is YFSETQ. The CDR3 runs to 15 residues. The CDR3 sequence is CASSLSNPSNQPQHF. In DNA form, the CDR3 reads TGCGCCAGCAGCTTGTCGAACCCTAGCAATCAGCCCCAGCATTTT.

This clonotype was detected many times. The rearrangement uses TRBV6-1 and TRBJ2-1; the match to TRBD1 covers 12 bases. The CDR3 totals 15 residues. Germline CDR1 MNHNS, CDR2 SASEGT. J was trimmed by 8 bases and V by 3 bases; bases with no gene match: 5. The CDR3 DNA is TGTGCCAGCAGTGACGACGGGACAGGGGGCGATGAGCAGTTCTTC. Protein sequence: CASSDDGTGGDEQFF.